The clone carrying this T cell receptor beta chain was seen only a few times. The antigen is not known. The source of the sample is a study of T cells after yellow fever vaccination. Study findings and constraints: Re-detected after boosting: most primary clones, more than 95% of CD4 and 80% to 90% of CD8. The study found a weaker secondary response that peaked faster, day 5 versus 15. The appearance of a small share of clonotypes in both CD4 and CD8 compartments was observed.

The CDR3 consists of 13 residues. Trimming cost V 10 bases and J 1 base, with 8 bases left between them. It was through 5'RACE template switching that TCR cDNA was made, with a universal primer site and UMIs added. TCRdb called the 5' RACE reads again in MiXCR, with one record for every CDR3 protein. The sample contains approximately 300,000 distinct CDR3 sequences, about 10% of which appear only once. The sequence was obtained from a man aged 18 to 29 who received the YFV17D yellow fever vaccine. Specimen: CD4+ T cells sorted from PBMCs, collected 45 days after the yellow fever booster vaccination. V usage is TRBV12-3 or TRBV12-4 and J usage is TRBJ2-6; D is unclear. CDR3 coding DNA: TGTGCCACCCACCTTTCTGGGGCCAACGTCCTGACTTTC. Encoded protein: CATHLSGANVLTF.